These 20 T cell receptor beta chains share one sample of origin, sequenced in a study of cytomegalovirus exposure and HLA in healthy donors. A multiplex PCR was run with 60 Vbeta primers and 13 Jbeta primers. Sequencing was performed with immunoSEQ multiplex PCR; in TCRdb, only in-frame clones are kept and a portion is missing. The table includes 150,000 to 200,000 clones, just under 80% detected once. The sequencing sample was made of PBMCs. The receptors were sampled from a man aged 18 to 29 in good health and CMV-seropositive.

The chain links TRBV5-5 to TRBJ2-7, with 9 nucleotides matching TRBD1. With 4 bases clipped from V and 3 bases from J, the junction kept 2 bases outside the gene matches. CDR3 size: 13 residues. In germline, CDR1 is SGHKS, CDR2 YYEKEE (reference sequence). The CDR3, as DNA: TGTGCCAGCAGCAAGGGACAGGGCTACGAGCAGTACTTC. Its protein is CASSKGQGYEQYF.

The chain couples TRBV19 to TRBJ1-2; 7 positions match TRBD1. Germline V gives CDR1 LNHDA, CDR2 SQIVND (reference sequence). The CDR3 runs 12 residues. V shed 8 bases and J 3 bases; nucleotides not matched to a gene: 3. The CDR3 loop reads CASLGQDYGYTF. DNA of the CDR3: TGTGCCAGTCTCGGACAGGACTATGGCTACACCTTC. Supplemented by reference TRBV19 and TRBJ1-2, the full variable domain reads DGGITQSPKYLFRKEGQNVTLSCEQNLNHDAMYWYRQDPGQGLRLIYYSQIVNDFQKGDIAEGYSVSREKKESFPLTVTSAQKNPTAFYLCASLGQDYGYTFGSGTRLTVV.

The rearrangement links TRBV7-9 to TRBJ2-7; D might be TRBD2 (6 bases). Germline CDR1 SEHNR, CDR2 FQNEAQ (reference sequence). This CDR3 contains 13 residues. Trimming took off 5 bases at V and 4 bases at J, with 12 bases between the two ends. This chain's CDR3 is CASSPGTPYEQYF. Here the CDR3 DNA reads TGTGCCAGCAGCCCTGGGACTCCATACGAGCAGTACTTC.

V usage is TRBV5-4 and J usage is TRBJ2-3; maybe TRBD2 (7 bases). Germline CDR1 SGHNT, CDR2 YYREEE (reference sequence). The CDR3 runs 16 residues. Trimming cost V 3 bases and J 5 bases, with 19 bases left between them. Written as DNA, the CDR3 is TGTGCCAGCAGCTCCCGTAGTGGGGGGGCCCGAGATACGCAGTATTTT. Translating it yields CASSSRSGGARDTQYF.

The rearrangement joins TRBV19 to TRBJ2-3; D unresolved. The CDR3 has 14 residues. V was cut by 6 bases and J by 1 base, with 11 bases left in between. Per the germline V gene, CDR1 is LNHDA and CDR2 is SQIVND (reference sequence). CDR3 DNA sequence: TGTGCCAGTAGGACGCGAGGTGGCACAGATACGCAGTATTTT. Translating it yields CASRTRGGTDTQYF.

The chain recombines TRBV5-4 with TRBJ2-1; 12 bases align to TRBD2. Trimming removed 1 base from V and 12 bases from J; junction bases left unmatched: 5. The CDR3 contains 14 residues. CDR1 is SGHNT, CDR2 YYREEE, per germline (reference sequence). The CDR3 loop reads CASSLILAGGGQFF. The CDR3 DNA follows: TGTGCCAGCAGCTTGATACTAGCGGGAGGTGGGCAGTTCTTC. Full variable domain (missing parts from reference TRBV5-4 and TRBJ2-1): ETGVTQSPTHLIKTRGQQVTLRCSSQSGHNTVSWYQQALGQGPQFIFQYYREEENGRGNFPPRFSGLQFPNYSSELNVNALELDDSALYLCASSLILAGGGQFFGPGTRLTVL.

The V and J genes are TRBV29-1 and TRBJ2-3; maybe TRBD1 (6 bases). Germline V gives CDR1 SQVTM, CDR2 ANQGSEA. Trimming took 6 bases from V and 2 from J, leaving 12 bases between them. This CDR3 is built from 13 residues. The CDR3 is CSVRDTLTDTQYF. The CDR3 DNA reads as TGCAGCGTCCGGGACACCCTCACAGATACGCAGTATTTT.

This clone was counted a single time. The J gene is TRBJ2-1, the V gene TRBV7-6; 7 bases are a match to TRBD2. The junction had 11 bases not matched to a gene; V was cut back by 4 bases and J by 8 bases. In germline, CDR1 is SGHVS, CDR2 FNYEAQ. The CDR3 is 15 amino acids. The CDR3: CASSSGLVGGYEQFF. In DNA form, the CDR3 reads TGTGCCAGCAGCTCAGGACTAGTGGGGGGTTATGAGCAGTTCTTC.

This chain connects TRBV9 to TRBJ1-4; TRBD1 matches 8 bases. Trimming cost V 2 bases and J 3 bases; bases outside gene matches: 0. Germline lookup yields CDR1 SGDLS and CDR2 YYNGEE. This CDR3 comprises 14 residues. CDR3: CASSVTGANEKLFF. The CDR3 DNA follows: TGTGCCAGCAGCGTGACAGGGGCTAATGAAAAACTGTTTTTT.

This clone was found a few times. The rearrangement links TRBV5-1 to TRBJ2-1; weak D call: TRBD1 (5 bases). Germline CDR1 and CDR2: SGHRS and YFSETQ. The CDR3 loop spans 17 amino acids. Trimming took 0 bases from V and 7 from J, leaving 20 bases between them. CDR3 sequence reads: CASSLVRDSLAINEQFF. Written as DNA, the CDR3 is TGCGCCAGCAGCTTGGTGCGCGACAGTTTAGCTATTAATGAGCAGTTCTTC.

CDR3 DNA sequence: TGTGCCAGCAGCTTATACCAGGGAGGCTCCAATGAGCAGTTCTTC. It is translated as CASSLYQGGSNEQFF. V is TRBV7-2 and J is TRBJ2-1; possible D gene TRBD2, 6 bases. The ends were cut back, 2 bases at V and 6 bases at J, with 14 bases in the middle. The CDR3 has 15 residues. Per the germline V gene, CDR1 is SGHTA and CDR2 is FQGNSA.

There are a few counts of this clone. The chain couples TRBV29-1 to TRBJ1-1, with D unclear. V lost 6 bases, J lost 3 bases, and 11 bases lay in between. The CDR3 loop spans 12 amino acids. The V gene's germline CDR1 is SQVTM and CDR2 ANQGSEA. In DNA form, the CDR3 reads TGCAGCGTCCACCCTATGTACACTGAAGCTTTCTTT. This encodes CSVHPMYTEAFF.

The chain has TRBV7-9 and TRBJ2-5; 9 bases agree with TRBD2. J gave up 4 bases and V 5 bases, and 5 bases lay outside the gene matches. This CDR3 has 14 amino acids. Per germline, CDR1 SEHNR and CDR2 FQNEAQ (reference sequence). The CDR3: CASSISGGGETQYF. CDR3 sequence (DNA): TGTGCCAGCAGCATTAGCGGGGGAGGAGAGACCCAGTACTTC.

The rearrangement links TRBV2 to TRBJ2-5, with TRBD2 as a possible D gene (6 bases). Between the trimmed V and J ends, which lost 8 bases and 0 bases, there was a span of 13 bases. Germline V gene data show CDR1 as SNHLY and CDR2 as FYNNEI. The length of the CDR3 is 14 residues. The CDR3 bases are TGTGCCAGCGGGGGTGGGGGGTACCAAGAGACCCAGTACTTC. Translating it yields CASGGGGYQETQYF.

The chain uses TRBV27 and TRBJ2-1; TRBD1 might be the D (6 bases). The CDR3 loop spans 15 amino acids. Germline-derived CDR1 and CDR2 are MNHEY and SMNVEV (reference sequence). Trimming shortened V by 6 bases and J by 0 bases, and 12 bases separated the two germline ends. The CDR3 DNA is TGTGCCAGCAGCTACAGGGTCGGCTCCTACAATGAGCAGTTCTTC. Its translation: CASSYRVGSYNEQFF.

The genes are TRBV5-8 and TRBJ1-3; 12 bases agree with TRBD1. The ends lost 5 bases at V and 1 base at J; junction bases unmatched: 7. The germline CDR1 and CDR2 sequences are SGHTS and YDEGEE. This CDR3 contains 17 residues. The CDR3 loop is CASRTGTGGLSGNTIYF. The CDR3 region has the DNA TGTGCCAGCAGAACCGGGACAGGGGGCTTGTCTGGAAACACCATATATTTT.

V usage is TRBV5-5 and J usage is TRBJ2-7, with 8 bases lining up with TRBD1. CDR3 length: 16 residues. Germline CDR1 is SGHKS and CDR2 is YYEKEE (reference sequence). With 1 base clipped from V and 0 bases from J, the junction kept 6 bases outside the gene matches. The CDR3 DNA reads TGTGCCAGCAGCTTGAACGACAGGGGCATCTCCTACGAGCAGTACTTC. This sequence encodes CASSLNDRGISYEQYF.

The gene calls are TRBV7-9 and TRBJ2-7; perhaps TRBD1 as D (7 bases). Trimming left V 5 bases short and J 2 bases short, with 16 bases between. The germline V gene has CDR1 SEHNR and CDR2 FQNEAQ (reference sequence). The CDR3 runs 15 residues. The CDR3 region has the DNA TGTGCCAGCAGCCCCACAGGGGAGGACGCCTACGAGCAGTACTTC. This encodes CASSPTGEDAYEQYF.

The J gene is TRBJ1-2, the V gene TRBV4-1, with a possible D match to TRBD1 (5 bases). The CDR3 runs to 16 residues. V lost 0 bases, J lost 8 bases, and 19 bases lay in between. Germline V lookup: CDR1 MGHRA, CDR2 YSYEKL. CDR3 bases: TGCGCCAGCAGCCAAGATCACGGGTTGGGGGGATCAGGCTACACCTTC. It yields the protein CASSQDHGLGGSGYTF.

Regarding this clone: Since no conserved phenylalanine or tryptophan closes the CDR3, a read error is the likely cause. V gene TRBV6-1 combines with J gene TRBJ1-6; no definite D call. V lost 3 bases, J lost 7 bases, and 13 bases lay in between. CDR3 length: 15 residues. Germline lookup yields CDR1 MNHNS and CDR2 SASEGT. The CDR3 DNA sequence: TGTGCCAGCAGTGATCGCGGAAATCGGAATTCACCCCTCCACCTT. Translating gives CASSDRGNRNSPLHL.